This T cell receptor beta chain is from a study of blood T cell repertoires in COVID-19. Study as a whole: The origin of the acute and convalescent COVID-19 samples was the United States, Italy and Spain.

Trimming stripped 2 bases from V and 3 bases from J, with 7 bases between. This CDR3 contains 13 residues. Germline V gene data show CDR1 as SGHTA and CDR2 as FQGNSA. Generated by immunoSEQ multiplex PCR, the TCRdb table keeps only in-frame clones and is missing some. This sample has some 130,000 clones, with around 80% found just once. This chain joins TRBV7-2 and TRBJ1-2; possibly TRBD1 for D (5 bases). The receptor comes from a man between 70 and 80 years old with acute or convalescent COVID-19. Source material: peripheral blood. The CDR3 DNA reads TGTGCCAGCAGCTTAACGGGGGACTATGGCTACACCTTC. Translation: CASSLTGDYGYTF.